A selection of T cell receptor beta chains follows, all from one sample in a study of cytomegalovirus exposure and HLA in healthy donors. Repertoires were generated with immunoSEQ multiplex PCR, while TCRdb's copy carries only in-frame clones and drops some. The repertoire has tens of thousands of clones, approximately 95% of them found once; the top ten carry approximately 3.5%. The material sequenced was PBMCs. All receptors come from a woman younger than 35 in good health and CMV-seropositive. Each CDR3 is given with its conserved first and last residue. The D gene is left open where the match is weak. Clone sizes are given selectively: once, few, many, or a class where the clone is expanded.

-	-	TRBV19	TRBJ2-7	CASSISGINEQYF	TGTGCCAGTAGTATATCCGGGATCAACGAGCAGTACTTC
-	-	TRBV6-6	TRBJ1-1	CASSLGRGTEAFF	TGTGCCAGCAGTTTGGGGAGGGGCACTGAAGCTTTCTTT
-	TRBD2	TRBV28	TRBJ2-1	CASSHSGSSYNEQFF	TGTGCCAGCAGTCATAGCGGGAGCTCCTACAATGAGCAGTTCTTC
-	-	TRBV27	TRBJ2-3	CASRSEGITDTQYF	TGTGCCAGCAGGTCGGAGGGAATCACAGATACGCAGTATTTT
-	TRBD2	TRBV19	TRBJ2-7	CASSGTSGIAHEQYF	TGTGCCAGTAGCGGGACTAGCGGGATCGCCCACGAGCAGTACTTC
-	TRBD1	TRBV28	TRBJ1-2	CASSMPGGNGYTF	TGTGCCAGCAGTATGCCAGGGGGCAATGGCTACACCTTC
-	-	TRBV11-3	TRBJ2-3	CASSPAGPTWTDTQYF	TGTGCCAGCAGTCCTGCGGGGCCTACGTGGACAGATACGCAGTATTTT
-	TRBD1	TRBV18	TRBJ1-3	CASSPMTGGSGNTIYF	TGTGCCAGCTCACCCATGACAGGGGGCTCTGGAAACACCATATATTTT
-	TRBD1	TRBV7-3	TRBJ1-5	CASQPPGQGADSNQPQHF	TGTGCCAGCCAACCCCCGGGGCAGGGGGCCGATAGCAATCAGCCCCAGCATTTT
-	-	TRBV5-1	TRBJ1-2	CASSLVARVFGYTF	TGCGCCAGCAGCTTGGTGGCCAGGGTGTTCGGCTACACCTTC
-	-	TRBV21-1	TRBJ2-4	CASSKGRAAILALAKNIQYF	TGTGCCAGCAGCAAAGGGAGGGCAGCAATCCTTGCTTTAGCCAAAAACATTCAGTACTTC
-	TRBD2	TRBV7-6	TRBJ2-1	CASSLVPQREFGNEQFF	TGTGCCAGCAGCTTAGTTCCGCAGCGGGAGTTTGGTAATGAGCAGTTCTTC
-	TRBD2	TRBV6-4	TRBJ2-1	CASGTSGSSYNEQFF	TGTGCCAGCGGGACTAGCGGAAGCTCCTACAATGAGCAGTTCTTC
-	TRBD2	TRBV11-3	TRBJ2-1	CASSLDGLAGGFNEQFF	TGTGCCAGCAGCTTAGATGGGCTAGCGGGGGGTTTCAATGAGCAGTTCTTC
-	TRBD2	TRBV11-2	TRBJ2-3	CASSLAPGGAGRTDTQYF	TGTGCCAGCAGCCTAGCTCCGGGAGGAGCGGGGCGCACAGATACGCAGTATTTT
-	-	TRBV7-8	TRBJ1-4	CASSPFFIGALNEKLFF	TGTGCCAGCAGCCCGTTTTTTATAGGGGCCCTTAATGAAAAACTGTTTTTT
-	TRBD1	TRBV28	TRBJ1-3	CATLTGVDGNTIYF	TGTGCCACCCTGACAGGGGTGGATGGAAACACCATATATTTT
once	-	TRBV19	TRBJ1-1	CASSPTPGTEAFF	TGTGCCAGTAGTCCGACTCCGGGCACTGAAGCTTTCTTT
-	-	TRBV4-1	TRBJ1-6	CASSQERRSMGSPLHF	TGCGCCAGCAGCCAAGAACGACGGAGTATGGGTTCACCCCTCCACTTT
-	TRBD1	TRBV28	TRBJ1-2	CASSQTGVYGYTF	TGTGCCAGCAGCCAAACAGGGGTCTATGGCTACACCTTC
-	-	TRBV30	TRBJ1-3	CAWSDGITGTGNTIYF	TGTGCCTGGAGTGACGGAATTACAGGGACAGGAAACACCATATATTTT
-	TRBD1	TRBV25-1	TRBJ2-7	CASSALDREVSEQYF	TGTGCCAGCAGTGCCCTGGACAGGGAAGTCAGCGAGCAGTACTTC
-	-	TRBV4-3	TRBJ2-5	CASSRRGIDETQYF	TGCGCCAGCAGCCGCAGGGGAATAGATGAGACCCAGTACTTC
-	TRBD1	TRBV6-1	TRBJ1-4	CASSERRIRGRLTETNEKLFF	TGTGCCAGCAGTGAACGCAGAATCAGGGGGCGTTTAACGGAAACTAATGAAAAACTGTTTTTT
-	-	TRBV29-1	TRBJ2-2	CSVGPNPGELFF	TGCAGCGTTGGGCCAAACCCCGGGGAGCTGTTTTTT
-	-	TRBV27	TRBJ1-2	CASSTLGMTRFGGYTF	TGTGCCAGCAGTACTTTGGGCATGACCCGTTTCGGTGGCTACACCTTC
-	TRBD1	TRBV28	TRBJ2-3	CASSQDRGTDTQYF	TGTGCCAGCAGCCAGGACAGGGGGACAGATACGCAGTATTTT
-	-	TRBV20-1	TRBJ2-7	CRGANSYEQYF	TGCAGGGGGGCAAACTCCTACGAGCAGTACTTC
-	TRBD1	TRBV7-2	TRBJ1-1	CASSGQGPWGNTEAFF	TGTGCCAGCAGTGGACAGGGGCCATGGGGGAACACTGAAGCTTTCTTT
-	TRBD1	TRBV5-3	TRBJ2-5	CARSLRDRVEETQYF	TGTGCCAGAAGCTTACGGGACAGGGTGGAAGAGACCCAGTACTTC
-	-	TRBV7-9	TRBJ1-1	CASSVAMTEAFF	TGTGCCAGCAGCGTGGCAATGACTGAAGCTTTCTTT
-	-	TRBV5-1	TRBJ1-1	CASSLKDRNTEAFF	TGCGCCAGCAGCTTGAAGGACAGGAACACTGAAGCTTTCTTT
-	TRBD2	TRBV9	TRBJ2-1	CASSVAGTSGGYNEQFF	TGTGCCAGCAGCGTAGCAGGGACTAGCGGGGGCTACAATGAGCAGTTCTTC
-	-	TRBV27	TRBJ2-1	CASSSILSYNEQFF	TGTGCCAGCAGTTCGATACTCTCCTACAATGAGCAGTTCTTC
-	TRBD2	TRBV4-3	TRBJ2-1	CASSHSPLAGEQFF	TGCGCCAGCAGCCATAGCCCACTAGCGGGTGAGCAGTTCTTC
-	-	TRBV7-9	TRBJ2-2	CAITGQNTGELFF	TGTGCCATAACAGGACAGAACACCGGGGAGCTGTTTTTT
-	-	TRBV5-1	TRBJ1-1	CASSWTAYTEAFF	TGCGCCAGCAGCTGGACAGCCTACACTGAAGCTTTCTTT
-	-	TRBV7-9	TRBJ1-2	CASSSGHNFDYGYTF	TGTGCCAGCAGTTCCGGACACAACTTCGACTATGGCTACACCTTC
few	-	TRBV6-1	TRBJ2-7	CASSEGTGSSYEQYF	TGTGCCAGCAGTGAAGGAACAGGGAGCTCCTACGAGCAGTACTTC
-	-	TRBV7-2	TRBJ1-1	CASSLPIVYPAFF	TGTGCCAGCAGCTTGCCGATAGTGTATCCAGCTTTCTTT
-	-	TRBV21-1	TRBJ2-5	CASSKSKTGGQETQYF	TGTGCCAGCAGCAAATCTAAAACGGGAGGGCAAGAGACCCAGTACTTC
-	-	TRBV6-1	TRBJ1-1	CASGLTGQRTEAFF	TGTGCCAGCGGCTTGACAGGACAGAGGACTGAAGCTTTCTTT